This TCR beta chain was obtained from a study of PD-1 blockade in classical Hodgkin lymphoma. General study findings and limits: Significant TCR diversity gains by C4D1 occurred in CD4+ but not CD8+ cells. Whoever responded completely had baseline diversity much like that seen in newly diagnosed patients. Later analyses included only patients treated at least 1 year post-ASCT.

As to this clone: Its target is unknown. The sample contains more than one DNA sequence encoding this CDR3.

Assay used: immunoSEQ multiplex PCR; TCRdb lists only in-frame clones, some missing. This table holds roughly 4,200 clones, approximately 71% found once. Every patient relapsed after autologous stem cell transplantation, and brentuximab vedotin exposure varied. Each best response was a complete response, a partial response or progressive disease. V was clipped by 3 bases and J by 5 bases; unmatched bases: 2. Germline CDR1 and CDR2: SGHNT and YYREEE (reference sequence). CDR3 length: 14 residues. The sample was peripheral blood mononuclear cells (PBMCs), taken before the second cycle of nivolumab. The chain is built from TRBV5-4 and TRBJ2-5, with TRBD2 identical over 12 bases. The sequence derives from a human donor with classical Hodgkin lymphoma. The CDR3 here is CASSSGLAGETQYF. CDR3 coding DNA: TGTGCCAGCAGCTCGGGACTAGCGGGCGAGACCCAGTACTTC.